Each of the 15 T cell receptor beta chains below was sequenced from the same sample in a study of shared clonotypes between healthy human individuals. Assay: immunoSEQ multiplex PCR; the TCRdb copy retains only in-frame clones and omits some. The table has approximately 700,000 clones, 60% to 75% seen once. Input material: memory CD4+ T cells sorted from blood. Indicated subset: CD45RA-negative fraction. These receptors came from a woman in her twenties or thirties in good health.

The V call is TRBV10-3, the J call TRBJ2-7; 13 bases map to TRBD2. From germline, CDR1 is ENHRY and CDR2 SYGVKD. The CDR3 contains 15 residues. V lost 5 bases and J lost 6; bases outside the gene matches: 7. CDR3 region: CAISFGLAGAVEQYF. DNA for the CDR3: TGTGCCATCAGTTTCGGACTAGCGGGAGCGGTCGAGCAGTACTTC.

The rearrangement joins TRBV2 to TRBJ1-5; 7 nucleotides align to TRBD1. Germline V gene data show CDR1 as SNHLY and CDR2 as FYNNEI. The CDR3 is made up of 14 amino acids. With V trimmed by 7 bases and J by 3 bases, 6 bases remained unmatched. The CDR3 nucleotides are TGTGCCAGCACCAGGGGACAGCCCAATCAGCCCCAGCATTTT. It codes for CASTRGQPNQPQHF.

The sample holds one count of this clone. V gene TRBV2 combines with J gene TRBJ2-3; no definite D call. This CDR3 contains 13 residues. V gave up 3 bases and J gave up 6 bases, with 10 bases separating them. CDR1 is SNHLY, CDR2 FYNNEI, per germline. CDR3 sequence reads: CASSDGRRDTQYF. As DNA, the CDR3 is TGTGCCAGCAGTGACGGCCGCAGGGATACGCAGTATTTT.

This chain connects TRBV7-2 to TRBJ1-5; 10 nucleotides agree with TRBD1. Germline CDR1 is SGHTA and CDR2 is FQGNSA. Trimming took 1 base from V and 0 from J; bases not matched to a gene: 6. This CDR3 contains 18 residues. The CDR3 region is CASSLGTGGAHSNQPQHF. CDR3 DNA: TGTGCCAGCAGCTTAGGGACAGGGGGTGCCCATAGCAATCAGCCCCAGCATTTT.

J is TRBJ1-5 and V is TRBV5-1; 11 bases are a match to TRBD1. J lost 4 bases, V lost 3 bases, and 3 bases had no gene match. From germline, CDR1 is SGHRS and CDR2 YFSETQ. The CDR3 totals 15 residues. The CDR3 is CASSWTGGANQPQHF. The CDR3 region has the DNA TGCGCCAGCAGCTGGACAGGGGGCGCGAATCAGCCCCAGCATTTT.

This clone was seen a single time. The J gene is TRBJ2-3, the V gene TRBV29-1; 9 bases map to TRBD1. After removal of 6 bases from V and 6 bases from J, the junction contained 7 bases not matched to a gene. This CDR3 contains 13 residues. CDR1 and CDR2 (germline): SQVTM, ANQGSEA. The CDR3 here is CSVEGQGWDTQYF. CDR3 DNA sequence: TGCAGCGTAGAGGGACAGGGTTGGGATACGCAGTATTTT.

The CDR3 sequence: CASSPGSGARETQYF. The CDR3 DNA reads as TGTGCCAGCAGCCCGGGGTCGGGGGCGCGAGAGACCCAGTACTTC. The V gene is TRBV14, the J gene TRBJ2-5; D is perhaps TRBD1 or TRBD2 (6 bases each). The germline V gene encodes CDR1 SGHDN and CDR2 FVKESK. The V end was cut by 4 bases, the J end by 4 bases, with 16 bases between. The CDR3 sequence is 15 residues long.

This chain uses TRBV4-1 with TRBJ2-4; 7 bases align to TRBD2. V was pared by 1 base and J by 4 bases, with 7 bases of the junction left unmatched. Germline CDR1 is MGHRA and CDR2 is YSYEKL. This CDR3 spans 16 amino acids. DNA for the CDR3: TGCGCCAGCAGCCAAGTGGGAGGGGCTGGGAAAAACATTCAGTACTTC. It specifies CASSQVGGAGKNIQYF.

The V and J genes are TRBV19 and TRBJ2-1; D possibly corresponds to TRBD1 (5 bases). The CDR3 has 14 amino acids. The ends were cut back, 6 bases at V and 5 bases at J, with 14 bases in the middle. CDR1 LNHDA and CDR2 SQIVND come from the germline V gene (reference sequence). The chain's CDR3 is CASSPPGSHNEQFF. The DNA of the CDR3 is TGTGCCAGTAGCCCCCCAGGGTCCCACAATGAGCAGTTCTTC.

The chain links TRBV15 to TRBJ1-2; no definite D call. Germline-derived CDR1 and CDR2 are LNHNV and YYDKDF (reference sequence). The V end was cut by 0 bases, the J end by 4 bases, with 6 bases between. The CDR3 runs to 13 residues. The CDR3 loop is CATSRDIPYGYTF. The CDR3 nucleotides read TGTGCCACCAGCAGAGATATCCCCTATGGCTACACCTTC.

This clone appeared a few times. The rearrangement joins TRBV7-8 to TRBJ2-7; 7 positions agree with TRBD1. The CDR3 contains 18 residues. The germline gives CDR1 SGHVS, CDR2 FQNEAQ. With V trimmed by 5 bases and J by 2 bases, 18 bases remained unmatched. This chain's CDR3 is CASSRKTGTYRIPYEQYF. The CDR3 region has the DNA TGTGCCAGCAGCCGAAAGACAGGGACGTACCGAATCCCCTACGAGCAGTACTTC.

The chain has TRBV18 and TRBJ1-4; D is undetermined. The CDR3 consists of 12 residues. CDR1 KGHSH and CDR2 LQKENI come from the germline V gene. V lost 3 bases, J lost 8 bases, and 7 bases lay in between. CDR3 in amino acids: CASSPSREKLFF. Written as DNA, the CDR3 is TGTGCCAGCTCACCGTCGAGAGAAAAACTGTTTTTT.

This chain uses TRBV27 with TRBJ1-5, with D perhaps matching TRBD1 (6 bases). V was clipped by 3 bases and J by 6 bases, with 12 bases between them. This CDR3 has 14 amino acids. Germline assignment: CDR1 MNHEY and CDR2 SMNVEV (reference sequence). CDR3 bases: TGTGCCAGCAGTTTCAGGGGATTTGGTCAGCCCCAGCATTTT. It encodes CASSFRGFGQPQHF.

This sequence joins TRBV28 and TRBJ2-7, with D hard to call. The V end lost 6 bases, the J end lost 3 bases, and 12 bases lay between the germline ends. The germline V gene has CDR1 MDHEN and CDR2 SYDVKM. This CDR3 contains 13 residues. The CDR3 region has the DNA TGTGCCAGCAGCTCCGCGGCTGTCTACGAGCAGTACTTC. Translation: CASSSAAVYEQYF.

The V call is TRBV5-1, the J call TRBJ2-5; 9 bases are a match to TRBD2. Germline values: CDR1 SGHRS, CDR2 YFSETQ. J gave up 5 bases and V 3 bases, and 14 bases lay outside the gene matches. The CDR3 extends over 17 amino acids. The CDR3, as DNA: TGCGCCAGCAGCTGGGGTCCTAGCGGGACCCAAGGGGAGACCCAGTACTTC. Residues: CASSWGPSGTQGETQYF.